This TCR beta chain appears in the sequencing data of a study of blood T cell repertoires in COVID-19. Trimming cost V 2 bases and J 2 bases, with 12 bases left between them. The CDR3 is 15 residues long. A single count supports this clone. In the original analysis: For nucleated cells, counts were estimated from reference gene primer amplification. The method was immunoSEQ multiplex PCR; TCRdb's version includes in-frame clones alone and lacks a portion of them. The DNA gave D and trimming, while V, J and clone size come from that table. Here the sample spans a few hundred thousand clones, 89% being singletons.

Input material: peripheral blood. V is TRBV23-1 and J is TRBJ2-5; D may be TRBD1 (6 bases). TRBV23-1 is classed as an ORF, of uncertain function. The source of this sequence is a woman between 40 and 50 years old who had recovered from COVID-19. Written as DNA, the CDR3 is TGCGCCAGCAGTCAACCTGACAGGCGACAAGAGACCCAGTACTTC. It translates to CASSQPDRRQETQYF.